The sequence of this T cell receptor (beta chain) was determined in a study of T cell responses to AZD1222 COVID-19 vaccine. In the study overall: Recipients boosted at about 4 weeks or about 12 weeks are pooled.

Study-level findings and limits: Every sample of the repertoires postdated the peak T cell response. Most donors were white British, females outnumbered males, and clonal diversity was possibly underestimated. Per reports, nearly half of all spike-specific TCRs target regions that are unmutated in variants.

The assay was immunoSEQ multiplex PCR, and TCRdb's table has in-frame clones only and misses some. The table lists 130,000 to 150,000 clones, around nine tenths of them singletons. As for this clone: Antigen unknown.

V shed 4 bases and J shed 10 bases, with 18 bases lying between them. Germline values: CDR1 SGDLS, CDR2 YYNGEE. There are 15 residues in the CDR3. The starting material was peripheral blood, obtained on day 0 of AZD1222 vaccination. This TCR was recovered from an adult in good health. The chain carries TRBV9 and TRBJ1-6, with TRBD1 as a possible D gene (5 bases). The CDR3 DNA follows: TGTGCCAGCAGCCCCCGGGGAGGGGTGGACTCACCCCTCCACTTT. This encodes CASSPRGGVDSPLHF.